This T cell receptor beta chain was identified during a study of technical replicates of blood from a handful of donors. V gave up 2 bases and J gave up 5 bases, with 9 bases separating them. CDR1 and CDR2 from the germline V gene are SGHTA and FQGNSA. The CDR3 covers 14 residues. Only in-frame clones appear in the TCRdb table, and some are missing; sequencing was by immunoSEQ multiplex PCR. The data show 75,000 to 100,000 clones, with 95% seen just once and roughly 0.28% held by the top ten. The chain couples TRBV7-2 to TRBJ2-2, with TRBD1 as a possible D gene (6 bases). This receptor was taken from a human donor in good health. Sequences were obtained from T cells isolated from PBMCs. The CDR3 DNA reads as TGTGCCAGCAGCTTAATTAGGGGGACCGGGGAGCTGTTTTTT. It encodes CASSLIRGTGELFF. Combining the CDR3 with reference TRBV7-2 and TRBJ2-2 gives the whole variable domain GAGVSQSPSNKVTEKGKDVELRCDPISGHTALYWYRQSLGQGLEFLIYFQGNSAPDKSGLPSDRFSAERTGGSVSTLTIQRTQQEDSAVYLCASSLIRGTGELFFGEGSRLTVL.